These T cell receptor beta chains were read from a single sample in a study of blood T cell repertoires in COVID-19. The protocol was immunoSEQ multiplex PCR, while the TCRdb copy is restricted to in-frame clones and leaves out a portion. This table holds 25,000 or so clones, less than 90% found once. The sequencing sample was made of peripheral blood. These receptors all come from a human donor with acute or convalescent COVID-19. The donor label of this sample is uncertain. CDR3s include the opening cysteine and the closing phenylalanine or tryptophan. A D gene is named only where the DNA matches it firmly. Size is stated for part of the rows, as once, few or many counts, or as a class when the clone is expanded.

TRBJ2-2 | TRBV27 | 13 | NA | TRBD1 | TGTGCCAGCAGTGCCCGACAGGGACGGGAGCTGTTTTTT | CASSARQGRELFF
TRBJ1-2 | TRBV6-5 | 15 | NA | TRBD1 | TGTGCCAGCAGACGCAGGGACAGGGTGGACTATGGCTACACCTTC | CASRRRDRVDYGYTF
TRBJ2-5 | TRBV7-7 | 14 | NA | NA | TGTGCCAGCAGCCCCACGGCTTTCGGGGAGACCCAGTACTTC | CASSPTAFGETQYF
TRBJ1-1 | TRBV11-1 | 13 | NA | NA | TGTGCCAGCAGCCCTCACACGAACACTGAAGCTTTCTTT | CASSPHTNTEAFF
TRBJ2-7 | TRBV2 | 11 | NA | TRBD1 | TGTGCCAGCGCAGGGGGCTACGAGCAGTACTTC | CASAGGYEQYF
TRBJ2-1 | TRBV5-6 | 16 | NA | TRBD1 | TGTGCCAGCAGCTTGGGAATAGGACAGGCAAACAATGAGCAGTTCTTC | CASSLGIGQANNEQFF
TRBJ2-1 | TRBV11-2 | 14 | NA | TRBD2 | TGTGCCAGCAGCAGTAGCGGGTCCTACAATGAGCAGTTCTTC | CASSSSGSYNEQFF
TRBJ2-3 | TRBV29-1 | 13 | NA | NA | TGCAGCGGGGATTCGGGGGTCGCAGATACGCAGTATTTT | CSGDSGVADTQYF
TRBJ2-3 | TRBV19 | 16 | NA | TRBD2 | TGTGCCAGTAGTACTAGCGGGAGGGTCGGCACAGATACGCAGTATTTT | CASSTSGRVGTDTQYF
TRBJ2-7 | TRBV5-1 | 15 | NA | TRBD1 | TGCGCCAGCAGCGGCGGCGGGACAGGGAATCCCGAGCAGTACTTC | CASSGGGTGNPEQYF
TRBJ2-7 | TRBV5-1 | 15 | NA | TRBD2 | TGCGCCAGCAGCCTGGAAGGCGGGGGGGCCTACGAGCAGTACTTC | CASSLEGGGAYEQYF
TRBJ1-5 | TRBV5-1 | 15 | NA | NA | TGCGCCAGCAGCCTTTTAGGAGGTCGCAATCAGCCCCAGCATTTT | CASSLLGGRNQPQHF
TRBJ1-5 | TRBV5-1 | 14 | few | TRBD1 | TGCGCCAGCAGCTCCGGACAGGGTGATCAGCCCCAGCATTTT | CASSSGQGDQPQHF
TRBJ1-2 | TRBV6-2/TRBV6-3 | 15 | NA | TRBD1 | TGTGCCAGCATCCCCGACGGGACAGACGACTATGGCTACACCTTC | CASIPDGTDDYGYTF
TRBJ1-2 | TRBV6-5 | 14 | NA | TRBD1 | TGTGCCAGCAAACCCAGGGGGCAGAACTATGGCTACACCTTC | CASKPRGQNYGYTF
TRBJ2-7 | TRBV18 | 14 | NA | NA | TGTGCCAGCTCACCACCGGCGGGGACCTACGAGCAGTACTTC | CASSPPAGTYEQYF
TRBJ2-2 | TRBV4-1 | 16 | NA | TRBD1 | TGCGCCAGCAGCTCAAAGGGACAGGGGAACACCGGGGAGCTGTTTTTT | CASSSKGQGNTGELFF
TRBJ1-6 | TRBV19 | 15 | NA | TRBD1 | TGTGCCAGCAGGGGGGTTGGGGTCTATAATTCACCCCTCCACTTT | CASRGVGVYNSPLHF
TRBJ2-2 | TRBV28 | 16 | NA | TRBD1 | TGTGCCAGCAGTCCATCCGGGACAGGGGCCCCCGGGGAGCTGTTTTTT | CASSPSGTGAPGELFF
TRBJ2-7 | TRBV27 | 15 | NA | TRBD1 | TGTGCCAGCAGACCTCTGACAGGGGGCGAAGACGAGCAGTACTTC | CASRPLTGGEDEQYF
TRBJ1-4 | TRBV25-1 | 15 | NA | NA | TGTGCCAGCAGTGGAGCGACAGCCAGGGATGAAAAACTGTTTTTT | CASSGATARDEKLFF
TRBJ1-2 | TRBV2 | 14 | NA | NA | TGTGCCAGCAGTCGTGGACAAGAAAACTATGGCTACACCTTC | CASSRGQENYGYTF
TRBJ2-4 | TRBV19 | 16 | few | NA | TGTGCCAGGCTGTGCAGGGTGAAACTAGCCAAAAACATTCAGTACTTC | CARLCRVKLAKNIQYF
TRBJ2-3 | TRBV4-2 | 21 | NA | TRBD2 | TGTGCCAGCAGCCATGATATCAAGACTAGCGGGCTGAGGTACGGCACAGATACGCAGTATTTT | CASSHDIKTSGLRYGTDTQYF
TRBJ2-3 | TRBV7-7 | 15 | NA | TRBD2 | TGTGCCAGCAGCTTACAAGCGGGAGGGCCAGATACGCAGTATTTT | CASSLQAGGPDTQYF
TRBJ2-7 | TRBV5-1 | 16 | NA | TRBD2 | TGCGCCAGCAGCTTTAAGGGGACTAGCGGGGGTTTGGAGCAGTACTTC | CASSFKGTSGGLEQYF
TRBJ2-3 | TRBV2 | 15 | NA | TRBD2 | TGTGCCAGCAGTGCCGCCAGCGGGAGGACAGATACGCAGTATTTT | CASSAASGRTDTQYF
TRBJ2-7 | TRBV24-1 | 14 | once | NA | TGTGCCACCAGTGGGGGGGGCTACCCCTACGAGCAGTACTTC | CATSGGGYPYEQYF
TRBJ1-6 | TRBV5-6 | 15 | NA | NA | TGTGCCAGCAGCCCGGGGAGTTGGGGAGGGTCACCCCTCCACTTT | CASSPGSWGGSPLHF
TRBJ1-1 | TRBV19 | 16 | once | TRBD1 | TGTGCCAGTAGTCCCCCGACAGGGCAGCGGCGAACTGAAGCTTTCTTT | CASSPPTGQRRTEAFF
TRBJ2-7 | TRBV30 | 14 | once | TRBD2 | TGTGCCTTCCTCGGGAGGTCCAGCTCCTACGAGCAGTACTTC | CAFLGRSSSYEQYF
TRBJ1-2 | TRBV20-1 | 10 | NA | NA | TGCAGTGCTAGAGCCGTCGGCTACACCTTC | CSARAVGYTF
TRBJ1-2 | TRBV7-8 | 16 | NA | TRBD1 | TGTGCCAGCAGCTTAGGTGTGGGACAGGGGTACTATGGCTACACCTTC | CASSLGVGQGYYGYTF
TRBJ1-5 | TRBV12-3/TRBV12-4 | 13 | NA | NA | TGTGCCAGCAGTTTTGGAGGGGACCAGCCCCAGCATTTT | CASSFGGDQPQHF
TRBJ1-2 | TRBV3-1/TRBV3-2 | 16 | NA | NA | TGTGCCAGCAGCCAGAAGAGAGACAGGCTAATCTATGGCTACACCTTC | CASSQKRDRLIYGYTF
TRBJ2-7 | TRBV2 | 16 | NA | TRBD2 | TGTGCCAGCAGGGAGGCTAGCGGGGGGGCCCCCTACGAGCAGTACTTC | CASREASGGAPYEQYF
TRBJ2-5 | TRBV5-6 | 16 | NA | TRBD2 | TGTGCCAGCAGCTTGGCCCACGCGGGAGTCGGTGAGACCCAGTACTTC | CASSLAHAGVGETQYF
TRBJ1-2 | TRBV7-9 | 12 | NA | TRBD1 | TGTGCCAGCAGCCCAGGGGGGAATGGCTACACCTTC | CASSPGGNGYTF
TRBJ2-2 | TRBV19 | 14 | NA | NA | TGTGCCAGTAGTTTCGACAGGAACACCGGGGAGCTGTTTTTT | CASSFDRNTGELFF
TRBJ2-1 | TRBV6-2/TRBV6-3 | 15 | NA | TRBD1 | TGTGCCAGCAGTCTCGACAGGGGTATCTACAATGAGCAGTTCTTC | CASSLDRGIYNEQFF
TRBJ1-2 | TRBV7-9 | 13 | NA | NA | TGTGCCAGCAGCGGGAGAGTTGGCTATGGCTACACCTTC | CASSGRVGYGYTF
TRBJ2-1 | TRBV9 | 12 | NA | NA | TGTGCCAGCAGCGCACAGGGTGATGAGCAGTTCTTC | CASSAQGDEQFF
TRBJ2-7 | TRBV27 | 16 | NA | NA | TGTGCCAGCAGTTTATTCGGCGCGGATGTAACCTACGAGCAGTACTTC | CASSLFGADVTYEQYF
TRBJ2-7 | TRBV6-1 | 11 | NA | TRBD2 | TGTGCCAGCAGTGAAATCGGGGGGGAGTTCTTC | CASSEIGGEFF
TRBJ1-1 | TRBV7-2 | 13 | NA | NA | TGTGCCAGCAGCTTATACAGACCCAATGAAGCTTTCTTT | CASSLYRPNEAFF
TRBJ1-3 | TRBV5-4 | 16 | NA | TRBD1 | TGTGCCAGCAGCGCGGACAGGGGTCATTCTGGAAACACCATATATTTT | CASSADRGHSGNTIYF
TRBJ2-7 | TRBV12-3/TRBV12-4 | 12 | NA | NA | TGTGCCAGCAGCCAGAACACCTACGAGCAGTACTTC | CASSQNTYEQYF
TRBJ2-7 | TRBV6-2/TRBV6-3 | 14 | NA | TRBD1 | TGTGCCAGCAGTTACCTCGACAGGGTAGACGAGCAGTACTTC | CASSYLDRVDEQYF
TRBJ2-1 | TRBV7-2 | 17 | NA | NA | TGTGCCAGCAGCTTAGTCAGGGACACTGGGGGGGTCAATGAGCAGTTCTTC | CASSLVRDTGGVNEQFF
TRBJ2-7 | TRBV11-2 | 14 | few | TRBD2 | TGTGCCAGCAGCTTAGTAGCGGGTGTCGGAGAGCAGTACTTC | CASSLVAGVGEQYF
TRBJ2-1 | TRBV7-2 | 12 | NA | TRBD2 | TGTGCCAGCAGCTTAGTAGCGGGGGAGCCGTTCTTC | CASSLVAGEPFF
TRBJ2-7 | TRBV30 | 13 | few | NA | TGTGCCTGGAGTACGGGACTTATCTACGAGCAGTACTTC | CAWSTGLIYEQYF
TRBJ1-1 | TRBV5-1 | 15 | NA | NA | TGCGCCAGCACCTCCCGGGGGGGAGGCGACACTGAAGCTTTCTTT | CASTSRGGGDTEAFF